A selection of T cell receptor beta chains follows, all from one sample in a study of blood T cell repertoires in COVID-19. Sequencing was performed with immunoSEQ multiplex PCR; in TCRdb, only in-frame clones are kept and a portion is missing. This sample yields roughly 430,000 clones, of which 88% are seen a single time; roughly 2% belongs to the top ten. Sequencing was performed on PBMCs or T cells enriched from blood (not recorded which). The receptor set was obtained from a woman aged 40-49 years with acute COVID-19. The CDR3 runs from the conserved cysteine through the conserved F or W. Fields, in order: clone size, J gene, V gene, D gene, CDR3 length, CDR3 protein, CDR3 DNA. A D gene is named only where the DNA matches it firmly. Part of the rows lack a size; the others show once, few, many or a class for expanded clones.

-	TRBJ2-3	TRBV2	TRBD1	14	CASRPGTETDTQYF	TGTGCCAGCCGACCCGGGACAGAAACAGATACGCAGTATTTT
-	TRBJ2-7	TRBV11-2	TRBD1	18	CASSPIITSGQGAYEQYF	TGTGCCAGCAGTCCTATCATAACCTCAGGACAGGGGGCCTACGAGCAGTACTTC
-	TRBJ2-7	TRBV20-1	-	14	CSASFVRSGYEQYF	TGCAGTGCTAGTTTTGTAAGGTCGGGGTACGAGCAGTACTTC
-	TRBJ2-3	TRBV9	TRBD2	15	CASSISGGRIDTQYF	TGTGCCAGCAGCATCAGCGGGGGGCGGATAGATACGCAGTATTTT
few	TRBJ1-5	TRBV20-1	-	12	CSASRGNQPQHF	TGCAGTGCTAGTCGCGGGAATCAGCCCCAGCATTTT
-	TRBJ2-5	TRBV12-5	-	16	CASGLVLSVGQETQYF	TGTGCTAGTGGTTTGGTACTGAGCGTGGGCCAAGAGACCCAGTACTTC
-	TRBJ2-1	TRBV20-1	TRBD2	13	CSASDGGGNEQFF	TGCAGTGCTAGTGATGGGGGGGGCAATGAGCAGTTCTTC
-	TRBJ2-3	TRBV7-9	TRBD2	18	CASSSSPGLKRAPDTQYF	TGTGCCAGCAGCTCGAGTCCGGGACTAAAAAGGGCCCCAGATACGCAGTATTTT
-	TRBJ2-5	TRBV2	TRBD2	15	CASSGSGGTKETQYF	TGTGCCAGCAGCGGTAGCGGGGGAACAAAAGAGACCCAGTACTTC
-	TRBJ1-6	TRBV15	TRBD1	16	CATSTPTGTGPSPLHF	TGTGCCACCAGCACACCCACCGGGACAGGGCCTTCACCCCTCCACTTT
-	TRBJ1-5	TRBV11-2	-	16	CASSYYPGARPQPQHF	TGTGCCAGCAGCTATTACCCGGGAGCCAGACCTCAGCCCCAGCATTTT
-	TRBJ1-5	TRBV12-3/TRBV12-4	-	13	CASSPPSNQPQHF	TGTGCCAGCAGTCCTCCCAGCAATCAGCCCCAGCATTTT
-	TRBJ2-7	TRBV9	-	15	CASSPGQRSSYEQYF	TGTGCCAGCAGCCCAGGACAACGAAGCTCCTACGAGCAGTACTTC
-	TRBJ2-2	TRBV7-9	-	13	CASSPQGTGELFF	TGTGCCAGCAGCCCACAGGGCACCGGGGAGCTGTTTTTT
-	TRBJ1-1	TRBV10-2	-	14	CASSEGGTLTEAFF	TGCGCCAGCAGTGAGGGGGGGACTCTCACTGAAGCTTTCTTT
-	TRBJ1-1	TRBV12-3/TRBV12-4	-	13	CASSLLGAIKAFF	TGTGCCAGCAGTTTACTAGGGGCTATAAAGGCTTTCTTT